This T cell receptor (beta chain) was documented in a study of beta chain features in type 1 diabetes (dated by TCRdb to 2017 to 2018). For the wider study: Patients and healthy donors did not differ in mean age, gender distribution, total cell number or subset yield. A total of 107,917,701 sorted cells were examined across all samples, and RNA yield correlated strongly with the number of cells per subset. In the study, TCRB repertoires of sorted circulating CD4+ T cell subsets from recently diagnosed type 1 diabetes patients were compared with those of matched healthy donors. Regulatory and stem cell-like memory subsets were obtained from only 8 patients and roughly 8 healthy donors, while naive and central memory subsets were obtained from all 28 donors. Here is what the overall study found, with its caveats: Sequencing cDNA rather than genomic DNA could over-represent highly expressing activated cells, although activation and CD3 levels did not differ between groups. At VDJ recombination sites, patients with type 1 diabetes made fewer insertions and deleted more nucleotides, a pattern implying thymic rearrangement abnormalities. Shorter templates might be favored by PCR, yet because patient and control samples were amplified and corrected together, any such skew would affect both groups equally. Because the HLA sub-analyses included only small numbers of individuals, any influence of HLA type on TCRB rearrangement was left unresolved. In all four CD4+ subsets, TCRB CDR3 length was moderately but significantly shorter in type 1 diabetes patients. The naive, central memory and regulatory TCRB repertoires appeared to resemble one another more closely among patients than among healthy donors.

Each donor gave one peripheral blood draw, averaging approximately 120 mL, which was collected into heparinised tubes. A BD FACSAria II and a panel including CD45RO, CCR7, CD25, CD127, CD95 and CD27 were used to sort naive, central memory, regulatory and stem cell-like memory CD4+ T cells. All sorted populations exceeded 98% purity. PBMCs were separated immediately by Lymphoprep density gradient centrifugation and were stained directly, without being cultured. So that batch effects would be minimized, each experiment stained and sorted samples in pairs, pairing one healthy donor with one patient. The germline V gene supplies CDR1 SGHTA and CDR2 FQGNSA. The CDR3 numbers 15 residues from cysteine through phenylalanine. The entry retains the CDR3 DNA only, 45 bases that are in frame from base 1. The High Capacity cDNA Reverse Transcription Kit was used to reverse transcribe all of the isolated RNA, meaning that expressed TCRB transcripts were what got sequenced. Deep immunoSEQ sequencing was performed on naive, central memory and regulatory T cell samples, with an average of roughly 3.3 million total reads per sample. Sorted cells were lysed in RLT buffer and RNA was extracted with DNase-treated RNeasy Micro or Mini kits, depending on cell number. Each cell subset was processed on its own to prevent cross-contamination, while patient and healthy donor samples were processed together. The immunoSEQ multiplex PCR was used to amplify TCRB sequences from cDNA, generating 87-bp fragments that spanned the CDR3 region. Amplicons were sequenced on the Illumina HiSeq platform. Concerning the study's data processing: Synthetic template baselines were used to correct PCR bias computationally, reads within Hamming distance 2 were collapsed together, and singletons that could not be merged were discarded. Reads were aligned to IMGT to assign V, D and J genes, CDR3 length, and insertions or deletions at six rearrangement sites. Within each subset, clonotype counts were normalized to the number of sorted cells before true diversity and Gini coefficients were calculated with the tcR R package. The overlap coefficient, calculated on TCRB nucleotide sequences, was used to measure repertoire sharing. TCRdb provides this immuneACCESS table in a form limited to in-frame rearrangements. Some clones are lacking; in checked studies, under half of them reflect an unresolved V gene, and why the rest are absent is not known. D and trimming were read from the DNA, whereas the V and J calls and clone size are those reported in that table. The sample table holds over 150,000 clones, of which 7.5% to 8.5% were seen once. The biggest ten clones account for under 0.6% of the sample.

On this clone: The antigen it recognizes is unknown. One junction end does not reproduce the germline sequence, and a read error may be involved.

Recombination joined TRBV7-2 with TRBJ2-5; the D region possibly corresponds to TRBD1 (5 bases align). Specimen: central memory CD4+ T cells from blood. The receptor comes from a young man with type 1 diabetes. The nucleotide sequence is TGTGCCAGCAGCTTATTGCAGGGCCTTCAAGGGACCCAGTACTTC. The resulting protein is CASSLLQGLQGTQYF.